This T cell receptor (beta chain) was identified during a study of CD8 T cells in ankylosing spondylitis. Overall study results and limits: Ankylosing spondylitis blood appeared to be characterized by a TCR beta motif of about eight highly homologous variants. Several of the motif variants were reported before in synovial fluid and blood from reactive arthritis.

Germline V gene data show CDR1 as SGDLS and CDR2 as YYNGEE. V lost 4 bases to trimming and J lost 1 base, with 8 bases between them. The CDR3 loop spans 13 amino acids. A single record per CDR3 protein comes from TCRdb applying MiXCR to the 5' RACE reads. The sample shows some 290,000 distinct CDR3 sequences, over 15% of them seen only once. This clonotype was counted a few times. What it binds is not known. The rearrangement uses TRBV9 and TRBJ2-5; D uncertain. The clonotype originates from a male donor with ankylosing spondylitis or in good health (not recorded which). Sequences were obtained from blood, either unsorted or a sorted T cell fraction (not recorded which). The CDR3 here is CASSSEPQETQYF. CDR3 sequence (DNA): TGTGCCAGCAGCTCAGAACCCCAAGAGACCCAGTACTTC. The full variable domain, with the rest looked up from reference TRBV9 and TRBJ2-5, is DSGVTQTPKHLITATGQRVTLRCSPRSGDLSVYWYQQSLDQGLQFLIQYYNGEERAKGNILERFSAQQFPDLHSELNLSSLELGDSALYFCASSSEPQETQYFGPGTRLLVL.